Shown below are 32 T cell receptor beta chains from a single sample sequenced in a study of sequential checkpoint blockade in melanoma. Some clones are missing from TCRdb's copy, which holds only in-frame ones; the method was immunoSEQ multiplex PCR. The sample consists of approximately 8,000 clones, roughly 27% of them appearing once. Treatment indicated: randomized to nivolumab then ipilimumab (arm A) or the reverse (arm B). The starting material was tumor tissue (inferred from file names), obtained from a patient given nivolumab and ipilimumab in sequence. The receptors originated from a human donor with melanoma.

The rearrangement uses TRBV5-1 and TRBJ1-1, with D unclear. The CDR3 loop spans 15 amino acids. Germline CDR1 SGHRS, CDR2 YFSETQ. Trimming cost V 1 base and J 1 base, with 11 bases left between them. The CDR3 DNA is TGCGCCAGCAGCTTGTTCGGCAGACAGAACACTGAAGCTTTCTTT. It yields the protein CASSLFGRQNTEAFF.

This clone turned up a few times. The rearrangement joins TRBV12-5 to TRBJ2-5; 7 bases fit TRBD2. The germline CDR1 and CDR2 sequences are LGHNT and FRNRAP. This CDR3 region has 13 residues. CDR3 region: CASGASGQETQYF. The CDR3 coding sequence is TGTGCCAGCGGGGCTAGCGGACAAGAGACCCAGTACTTC.

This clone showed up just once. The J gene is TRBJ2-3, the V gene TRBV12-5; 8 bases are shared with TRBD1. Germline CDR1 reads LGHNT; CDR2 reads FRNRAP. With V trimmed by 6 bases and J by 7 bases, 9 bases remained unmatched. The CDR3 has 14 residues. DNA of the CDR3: TGTGCTAGTGGCGCCGGACAGGGATCTCATACGCAGTATTTT. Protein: CASGAGQGSHTQYF.

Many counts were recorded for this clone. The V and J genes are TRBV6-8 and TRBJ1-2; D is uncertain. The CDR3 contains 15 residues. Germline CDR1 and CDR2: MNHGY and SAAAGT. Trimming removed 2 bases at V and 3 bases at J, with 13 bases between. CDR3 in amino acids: CASSYPEFGHYGYTF. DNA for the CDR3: TGTGCCAGCAGTTACCCCGAGTTTGGGCACTATGGCTACACCTTC.

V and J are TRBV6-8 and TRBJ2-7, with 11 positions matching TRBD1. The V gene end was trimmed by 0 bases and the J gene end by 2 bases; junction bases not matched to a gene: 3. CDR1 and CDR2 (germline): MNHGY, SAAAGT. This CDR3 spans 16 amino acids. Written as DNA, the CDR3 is TGTGCCAGCAGTTACTCGGGACAGGGGGACGCCTACGAGCAGTACTTC. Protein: CASSYSGQGDAYEQYF.

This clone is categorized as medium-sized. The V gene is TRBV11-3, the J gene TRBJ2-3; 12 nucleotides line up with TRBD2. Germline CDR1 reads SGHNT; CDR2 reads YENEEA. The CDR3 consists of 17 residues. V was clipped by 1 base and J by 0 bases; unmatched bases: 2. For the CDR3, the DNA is TGTGCCAGCAGCTTAGGACTAGCGGGAGAGAGCACAGATACGCAGTATTTT. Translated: CASSLGLAGESTDTQYF.

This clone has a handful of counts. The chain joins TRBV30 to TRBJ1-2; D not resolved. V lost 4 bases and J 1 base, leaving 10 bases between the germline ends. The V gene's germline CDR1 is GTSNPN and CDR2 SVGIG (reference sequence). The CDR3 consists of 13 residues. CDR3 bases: TGTGCCTGGACCTTACAGAGTAACTATGGCTACACCTTC. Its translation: CAWTLQSNYGYTF.

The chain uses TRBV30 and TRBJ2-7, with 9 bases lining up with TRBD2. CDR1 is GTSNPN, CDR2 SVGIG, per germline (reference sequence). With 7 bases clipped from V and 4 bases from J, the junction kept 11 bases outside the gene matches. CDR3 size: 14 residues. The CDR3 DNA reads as TGTGCCTCTAGGGGCGGGGGGGCCGTGTACGAGCAGTACTTC. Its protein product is CASRGGGAVYEQYF. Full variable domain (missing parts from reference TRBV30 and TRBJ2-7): SQTIHQWPATLVQPVGSPLSLECTVEGTSNPNLYWYRQAAGRGLQLLFYSVGIGQISSEVPQNLSASRPQDRQFILSSKKLLLSDSGFYLCASRGGGAVYEQYFGPGTRLTVT.

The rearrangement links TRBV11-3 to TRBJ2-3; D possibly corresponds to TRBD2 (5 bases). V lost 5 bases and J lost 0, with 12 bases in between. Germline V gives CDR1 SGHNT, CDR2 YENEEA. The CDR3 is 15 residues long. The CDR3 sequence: CASSPSRTSTDTQYF. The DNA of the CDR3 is TGTGCCAGCAGCCCTAGTCGGACTAGCACAGATACGCAGTATTTT.

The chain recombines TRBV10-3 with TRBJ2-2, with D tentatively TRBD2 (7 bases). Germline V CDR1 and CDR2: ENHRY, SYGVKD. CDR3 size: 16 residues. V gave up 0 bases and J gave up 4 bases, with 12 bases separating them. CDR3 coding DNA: TGTGCCATCAGTGAGTCGCTGGCGGGGGCCACCGGGGAGCTGTTTTTT. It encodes CAISESLAGATGELFF.

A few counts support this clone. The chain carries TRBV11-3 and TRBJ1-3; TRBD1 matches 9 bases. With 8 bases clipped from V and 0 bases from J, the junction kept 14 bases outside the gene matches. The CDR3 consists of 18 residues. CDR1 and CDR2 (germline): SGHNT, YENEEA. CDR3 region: CASLFRDRVPSSGNTIYF. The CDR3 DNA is TGTGCCAGCCTATTCCGGGACAGGGTTCCGAGCTCTGGAAACACCATATATTTT.

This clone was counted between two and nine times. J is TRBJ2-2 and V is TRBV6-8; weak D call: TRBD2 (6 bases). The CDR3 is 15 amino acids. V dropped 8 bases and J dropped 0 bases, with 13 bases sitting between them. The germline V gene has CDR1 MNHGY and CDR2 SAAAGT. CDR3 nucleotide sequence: TGTGCCAGCGCGAGGGGCGGGGCGAACACCGGGGAGCTGTTTTTT. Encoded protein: CASARGGANTGELFF.

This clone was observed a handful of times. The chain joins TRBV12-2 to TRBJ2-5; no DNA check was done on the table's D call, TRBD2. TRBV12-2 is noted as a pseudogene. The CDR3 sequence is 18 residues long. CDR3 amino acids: CASRLGCAQRENRETQYF. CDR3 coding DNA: TGTGCAAGTCGCTTAGGATGTGCCCAGCGGGAGAATAGAGAGACCCAGTACTTC.

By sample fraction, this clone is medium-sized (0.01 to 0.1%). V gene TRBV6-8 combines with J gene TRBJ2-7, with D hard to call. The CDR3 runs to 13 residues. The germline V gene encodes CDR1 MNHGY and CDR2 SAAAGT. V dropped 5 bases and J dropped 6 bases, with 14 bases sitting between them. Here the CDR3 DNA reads TGTGCCAGCAGTGGCTACAGAGGACGCGAGCAGTACTTC. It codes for CASSGYRGREQYF.

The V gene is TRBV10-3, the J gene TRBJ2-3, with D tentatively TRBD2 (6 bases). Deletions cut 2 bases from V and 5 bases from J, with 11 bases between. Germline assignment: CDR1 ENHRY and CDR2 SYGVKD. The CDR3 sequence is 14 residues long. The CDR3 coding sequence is TGTGCCATCAGTGAGAGTCAGGGACTAGATACGCAGTATTTT. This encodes CAISESQGLDTQYF.

The CDR3 coding sequence is TGCGCCAGCAGCACAATACTAGCGGGGACTTACAATGAGCAGTTCTTC. It codes for CASSTILAGTYNEQFF. V usage is TRBV5-1 and J usage is TRBJ2-1, with 10 bases fitting TRBD2. After removal of 4 bases from V and 4 bases from J, the junction contained 8 bases not matched to a gene. This CDR3 region has 16 residues. CDR1 is SGHRS, CDR2 YFSETQ, per germline.

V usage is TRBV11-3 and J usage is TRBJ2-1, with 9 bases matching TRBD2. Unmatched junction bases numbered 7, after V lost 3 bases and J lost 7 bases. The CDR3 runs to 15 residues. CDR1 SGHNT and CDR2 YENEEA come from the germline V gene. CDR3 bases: TGTGCCAGCAGCTTGAGGGCGGGAGGGCCGAATGAGCAGTTCTTC. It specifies CASSLRAGGPNEQFF.

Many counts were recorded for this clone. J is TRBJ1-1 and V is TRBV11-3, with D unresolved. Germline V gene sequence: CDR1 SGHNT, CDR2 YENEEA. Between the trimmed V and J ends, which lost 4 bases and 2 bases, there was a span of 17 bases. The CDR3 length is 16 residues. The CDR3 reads CASSSSDGLVNTEAFF. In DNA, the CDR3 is TGTGCCAGCAGCTCCTCGGACGGATTAGTAAACACTGAAGCTTTCTTT.

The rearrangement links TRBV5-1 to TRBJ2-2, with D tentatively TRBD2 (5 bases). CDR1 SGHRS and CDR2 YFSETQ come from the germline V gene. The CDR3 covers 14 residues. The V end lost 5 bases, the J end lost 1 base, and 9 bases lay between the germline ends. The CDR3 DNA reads TGCGCCAGCAGGGAGGACTGGAACACCGGGGAGCTGTTTTTT. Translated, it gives CASREDWNTGELFF.

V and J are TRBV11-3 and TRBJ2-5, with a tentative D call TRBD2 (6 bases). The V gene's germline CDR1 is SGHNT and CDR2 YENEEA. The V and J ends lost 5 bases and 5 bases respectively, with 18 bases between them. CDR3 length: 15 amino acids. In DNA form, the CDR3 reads TGTGCCAGCAGCCGAGAGACTAGTTTGGGCGAGACCCAGTACTTC. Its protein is CASSRETSLGETQYF.

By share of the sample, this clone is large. The CDR3 is CASSLSGSYGYTF. The CDR3, as DNA: TGTGCCAGTAGTTTGTCAGGGAGCTATGGCTACACCTTC. J is TRBJ1-2 and V is TRBV19; D is possibly TRBD1 (5 bases). The V gene lost 5 bases and the J gene lost 4 bases, with 11 bases spanning the gap. Germline CDR1 reads LNHDA; CDR2 reads SQIVND (reference sequence). The CDR3 runs to 13 residues.

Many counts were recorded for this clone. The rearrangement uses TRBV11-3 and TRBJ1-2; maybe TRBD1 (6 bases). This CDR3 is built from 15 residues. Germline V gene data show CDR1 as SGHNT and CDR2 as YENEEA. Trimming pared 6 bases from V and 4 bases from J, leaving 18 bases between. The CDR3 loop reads CASSEPSRGGYGYTF. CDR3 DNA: TGTGCCAGCAGTGAGCCGAGCAGGGGTGGCTATGGCTACACCTTC.

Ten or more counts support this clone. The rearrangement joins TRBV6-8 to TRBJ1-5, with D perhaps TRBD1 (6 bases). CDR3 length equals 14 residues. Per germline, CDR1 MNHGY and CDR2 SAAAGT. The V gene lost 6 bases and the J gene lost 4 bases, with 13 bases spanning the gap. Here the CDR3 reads CASSRLTGNQPQHF. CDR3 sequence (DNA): TGTGCCAGCAGCCGCCTCACAGGGAATCAGCCCCAGCATTTT.

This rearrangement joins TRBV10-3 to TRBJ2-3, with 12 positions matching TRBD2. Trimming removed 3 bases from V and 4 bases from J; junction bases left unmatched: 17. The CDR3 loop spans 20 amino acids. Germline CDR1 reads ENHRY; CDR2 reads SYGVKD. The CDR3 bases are TGTGCCATCAGTGACCCGAACGGCTCTAGCGGGAGGGCGAAGTCAGATACGCAGTATTTT. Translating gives CAISDPNGSSGRAKSDTQYF.

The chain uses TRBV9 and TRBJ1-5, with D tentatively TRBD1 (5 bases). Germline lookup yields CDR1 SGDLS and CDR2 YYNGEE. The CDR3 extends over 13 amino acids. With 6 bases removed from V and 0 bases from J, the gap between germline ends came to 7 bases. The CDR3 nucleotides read TGTGCCAGCAAACAGGATAGCAATCAGCCCCAGCATTTT. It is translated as CASKQDSNQPQHF.

The CDR3 spells CASSEAMQETQYF. In DNA form, the CDR3 reads TGTGCCAGCAGTGAAGCGATGCAAGAGACCCAGTACTTC. The rearrangement joins TRBV2 to TRBJ2-5; D gene ambiguous. With 0 bases removed from V and 2 bases from J, the gap between germline ends came to 4 bases. CDR3 length: 13 residues. Per the germline V gene, CDR1 is SNHLY and CDR2 is FYNNEI.

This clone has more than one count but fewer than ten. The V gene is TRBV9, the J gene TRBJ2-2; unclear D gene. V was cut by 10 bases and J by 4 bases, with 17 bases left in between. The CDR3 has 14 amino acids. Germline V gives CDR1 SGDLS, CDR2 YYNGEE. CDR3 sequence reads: CASRLYAATGELFF. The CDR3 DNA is TGTGCCTCGCGGCTCTACGCTGCCACCGGGGAGCTGTTTTTT.

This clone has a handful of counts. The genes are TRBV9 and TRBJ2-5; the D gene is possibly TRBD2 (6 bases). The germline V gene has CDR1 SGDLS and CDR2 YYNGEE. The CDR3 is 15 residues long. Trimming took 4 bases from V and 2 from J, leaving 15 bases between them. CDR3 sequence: CASSSRGTLQETQYF. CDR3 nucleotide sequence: TGTGCCAGCAGCTCCCGCGGGACGTTACAAGAGACCCAGTACTTC.

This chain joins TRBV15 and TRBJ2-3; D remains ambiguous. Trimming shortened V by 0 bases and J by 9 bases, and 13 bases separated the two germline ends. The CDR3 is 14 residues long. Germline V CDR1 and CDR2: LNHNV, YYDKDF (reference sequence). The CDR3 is CATSRDSLSRTQYF. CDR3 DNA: TGTGCCACCAGCAGAGACTCGCTGAGTAGAACGCAGTATTTT.

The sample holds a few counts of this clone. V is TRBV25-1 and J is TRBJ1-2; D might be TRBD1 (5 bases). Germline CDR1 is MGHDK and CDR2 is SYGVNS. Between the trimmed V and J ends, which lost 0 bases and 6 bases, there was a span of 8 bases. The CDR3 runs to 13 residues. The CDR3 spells CASSEYRGDGYTF. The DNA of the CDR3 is TGTGCCAGCAGTGAATATAGAGGGGATGGCTACACCTTC.

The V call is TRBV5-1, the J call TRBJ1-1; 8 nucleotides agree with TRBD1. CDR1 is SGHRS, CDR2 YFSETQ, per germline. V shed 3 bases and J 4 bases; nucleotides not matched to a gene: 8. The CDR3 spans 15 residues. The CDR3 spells CASSSGTGGSTEAFF. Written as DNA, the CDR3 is TGCGCCAGCAGCTCCGGGACAGGTGGGAGCACTGAAGCTTTCTTT.

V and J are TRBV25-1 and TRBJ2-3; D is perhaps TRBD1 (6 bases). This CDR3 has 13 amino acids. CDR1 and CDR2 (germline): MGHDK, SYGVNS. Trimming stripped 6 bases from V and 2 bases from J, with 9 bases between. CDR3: CASRGTYTDTQYF. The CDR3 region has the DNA TGTGCCAGCAGGGGGACATACACAGATACGCAGTATTTT. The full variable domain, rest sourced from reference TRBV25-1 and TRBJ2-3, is EADIYQTPRYLVIGTGKKITLECSQTMGHDKMYWYQQDPGMELHLIHYSYGVNSTEKGDLSSESTVSRIRTEHFPLTLESARPSHTSQYLCASRGTYTDTQYFGPGTRLTVL.